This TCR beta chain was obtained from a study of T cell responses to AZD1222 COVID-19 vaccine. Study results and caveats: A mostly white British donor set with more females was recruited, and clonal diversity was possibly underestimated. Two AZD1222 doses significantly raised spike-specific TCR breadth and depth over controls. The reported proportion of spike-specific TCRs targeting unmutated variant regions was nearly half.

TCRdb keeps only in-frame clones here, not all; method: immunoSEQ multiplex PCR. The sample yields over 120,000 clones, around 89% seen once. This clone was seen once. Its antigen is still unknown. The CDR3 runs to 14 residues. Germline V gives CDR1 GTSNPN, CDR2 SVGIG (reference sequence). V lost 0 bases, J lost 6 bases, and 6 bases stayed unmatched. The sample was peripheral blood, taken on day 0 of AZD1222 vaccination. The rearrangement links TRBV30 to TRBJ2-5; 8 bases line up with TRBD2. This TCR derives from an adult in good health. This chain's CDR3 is CAWSVGGLGKTQYF. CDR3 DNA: TGTGCCTGGAGTGTAGGGGGACTAGGAAAGACCCAGTACTTC.